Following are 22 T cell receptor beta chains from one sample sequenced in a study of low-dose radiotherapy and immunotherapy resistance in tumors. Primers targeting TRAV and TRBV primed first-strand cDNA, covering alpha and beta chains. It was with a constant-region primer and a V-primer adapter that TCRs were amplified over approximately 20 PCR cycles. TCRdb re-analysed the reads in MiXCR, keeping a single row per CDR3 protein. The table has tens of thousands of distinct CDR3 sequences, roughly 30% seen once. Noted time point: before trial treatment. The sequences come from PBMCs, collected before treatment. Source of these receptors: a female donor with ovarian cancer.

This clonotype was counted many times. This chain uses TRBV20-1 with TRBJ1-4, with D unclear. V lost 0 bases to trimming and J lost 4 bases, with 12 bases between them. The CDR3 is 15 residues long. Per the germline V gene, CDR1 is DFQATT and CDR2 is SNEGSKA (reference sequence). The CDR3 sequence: CSARDPQAVNEKLFF. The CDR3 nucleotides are TGCAGTGCTAGAGATCCGCAGGCTGTTAATGAAAAACTGTTTTTT.

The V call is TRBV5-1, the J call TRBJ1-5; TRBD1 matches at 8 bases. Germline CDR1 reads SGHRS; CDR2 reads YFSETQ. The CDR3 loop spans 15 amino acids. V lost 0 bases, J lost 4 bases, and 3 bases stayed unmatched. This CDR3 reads CASSLAGGWNQPQHF. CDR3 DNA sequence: TGCGCCAGCAGCTTGGCAGGGGGCTGGAATCAGCCCCAGCATTTT.

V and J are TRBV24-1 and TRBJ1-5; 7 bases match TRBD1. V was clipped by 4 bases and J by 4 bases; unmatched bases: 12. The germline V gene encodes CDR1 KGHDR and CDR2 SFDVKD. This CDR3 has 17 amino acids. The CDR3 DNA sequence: TGTGCCACCAGTGACCCCAACGCGGACAGGCTAAATCAGCCCCAGCATTTT. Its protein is CATSDPNADRLNQPQHF.

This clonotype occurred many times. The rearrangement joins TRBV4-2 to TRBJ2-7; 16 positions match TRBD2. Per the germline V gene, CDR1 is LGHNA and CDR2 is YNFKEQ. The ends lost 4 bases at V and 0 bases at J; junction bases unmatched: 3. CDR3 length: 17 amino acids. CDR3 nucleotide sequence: TGTGCCAGCAGCCCCGGGACTAGCGGGGGGGGCTCCTACGAGCAGTACTTC. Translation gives CASSPGTSGGGSYEQYF.

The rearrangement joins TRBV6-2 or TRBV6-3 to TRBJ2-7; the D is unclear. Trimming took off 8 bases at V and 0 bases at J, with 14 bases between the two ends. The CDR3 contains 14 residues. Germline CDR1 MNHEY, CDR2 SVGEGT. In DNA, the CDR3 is TGTGCCAGCCGAGAGGTTGGGATCTCCTACGAGCAGTACTTC. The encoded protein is CASREVGISYEQYF.

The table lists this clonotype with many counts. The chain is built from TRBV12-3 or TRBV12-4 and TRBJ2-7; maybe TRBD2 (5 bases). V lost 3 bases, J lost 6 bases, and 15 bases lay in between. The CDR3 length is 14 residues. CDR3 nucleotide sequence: TGTGCCAGCAGTTTGCGGGCCCCGGTCGGCGAGCAGTACTTC. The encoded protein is CASSLRAPVGEQYF.

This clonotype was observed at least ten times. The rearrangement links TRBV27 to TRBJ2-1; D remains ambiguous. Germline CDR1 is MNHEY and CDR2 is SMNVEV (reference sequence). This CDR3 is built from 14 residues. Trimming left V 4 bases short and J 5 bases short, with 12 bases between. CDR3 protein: CASSSRPGNNEQFF. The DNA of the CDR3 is TGTGCCAGCAGTTCCCGTCCAGGTAACAATGAGCAGTTCTTC.

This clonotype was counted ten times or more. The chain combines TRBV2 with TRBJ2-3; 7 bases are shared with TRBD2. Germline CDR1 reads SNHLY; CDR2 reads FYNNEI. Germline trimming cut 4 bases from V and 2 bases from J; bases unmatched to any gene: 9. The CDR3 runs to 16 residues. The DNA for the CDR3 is TGTGCCAGCAGTGCGGGAGGTGGAAGGTACACAGATACGCAGTATTTT. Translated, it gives CASSAGGGRYTDTQYF.

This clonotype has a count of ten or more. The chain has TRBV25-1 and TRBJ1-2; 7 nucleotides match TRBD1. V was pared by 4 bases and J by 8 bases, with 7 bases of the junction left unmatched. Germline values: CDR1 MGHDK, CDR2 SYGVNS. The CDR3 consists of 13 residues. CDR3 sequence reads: CASSVRGGGGYTF. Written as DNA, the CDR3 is TGTGCCAGCAGTGTACGAGGGGGCGGCGGCTACACCTTC.

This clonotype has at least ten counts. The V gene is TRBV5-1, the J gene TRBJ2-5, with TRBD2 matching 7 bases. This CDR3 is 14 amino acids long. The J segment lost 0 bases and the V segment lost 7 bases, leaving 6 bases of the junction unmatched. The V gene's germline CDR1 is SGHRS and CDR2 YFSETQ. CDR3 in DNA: TGCGCCAGCGGCCCCGGGGGGAACCAAGAGACCCAGTACTTC. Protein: CASGPGGNQETQYF.

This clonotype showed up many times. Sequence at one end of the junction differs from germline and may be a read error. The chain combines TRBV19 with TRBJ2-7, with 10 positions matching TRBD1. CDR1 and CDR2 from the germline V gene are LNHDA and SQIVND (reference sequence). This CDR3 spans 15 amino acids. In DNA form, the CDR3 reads TGTGCCAGTAGTGTAGACTCGGGACAGGGGAACGAGCAGTACTTC. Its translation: CASSVDSGQGNEQYF.

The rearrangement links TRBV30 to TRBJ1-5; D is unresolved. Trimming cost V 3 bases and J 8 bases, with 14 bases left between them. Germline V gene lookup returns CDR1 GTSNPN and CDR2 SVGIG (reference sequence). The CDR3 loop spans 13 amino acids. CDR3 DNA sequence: TGTGCCTGGAGCGTATCCTGGGAGGAGCCCCAGCATTTT. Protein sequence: CAWSVSWEEPQHF.

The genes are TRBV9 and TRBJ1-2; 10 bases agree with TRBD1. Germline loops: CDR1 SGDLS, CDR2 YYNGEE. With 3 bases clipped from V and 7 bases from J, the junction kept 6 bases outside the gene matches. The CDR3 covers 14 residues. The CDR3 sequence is CASSADRGLSGYTF. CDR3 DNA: TGTGCCAGCAGCGCCGACAGGGGGCTGAGTGGCTACACCTTC.

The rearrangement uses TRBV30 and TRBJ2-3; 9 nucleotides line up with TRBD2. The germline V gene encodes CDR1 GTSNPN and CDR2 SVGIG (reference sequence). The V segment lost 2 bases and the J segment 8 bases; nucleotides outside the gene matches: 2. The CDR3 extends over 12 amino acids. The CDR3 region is CAWSPAGGTQYF. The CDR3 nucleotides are TGTGCCTGGAGTCCAGCGGGGGGTACGCAGTATTTT.

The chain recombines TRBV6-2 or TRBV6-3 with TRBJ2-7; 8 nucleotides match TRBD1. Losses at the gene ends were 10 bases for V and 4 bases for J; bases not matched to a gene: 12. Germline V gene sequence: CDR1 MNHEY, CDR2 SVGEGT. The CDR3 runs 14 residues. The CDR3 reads CATRQGFGAYEQYF. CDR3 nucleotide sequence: TGTGCCACCCGACAGGGGTTTGGGGCTTACGAGCAGTACTTC.

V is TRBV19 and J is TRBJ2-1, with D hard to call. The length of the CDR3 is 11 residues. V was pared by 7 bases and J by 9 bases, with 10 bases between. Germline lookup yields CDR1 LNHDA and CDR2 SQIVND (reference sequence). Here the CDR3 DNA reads TGTGCCAGTACGTCCTTGAGTGAGCAGTTCTTC. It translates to CASTSLSEQFF.

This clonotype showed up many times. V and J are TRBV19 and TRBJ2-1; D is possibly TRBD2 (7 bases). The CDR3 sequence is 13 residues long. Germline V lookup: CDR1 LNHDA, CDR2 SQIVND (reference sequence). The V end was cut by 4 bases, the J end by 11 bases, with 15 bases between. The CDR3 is CASSTRGLPQQFF. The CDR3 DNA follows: TGTGCCAGTAGTACGCGGGGGCTTCCTCAGCAGTTCTTC.

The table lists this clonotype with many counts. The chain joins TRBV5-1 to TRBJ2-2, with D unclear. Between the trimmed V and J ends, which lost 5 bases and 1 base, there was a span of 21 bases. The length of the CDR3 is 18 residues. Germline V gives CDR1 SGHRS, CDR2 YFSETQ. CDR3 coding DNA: TGCGCCAGCAGGTTTGGTCAGAGGAGAGGATTGAACACCGGGGAGCTGTTTTTT. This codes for CASRFGQRRGLNTGELFF.

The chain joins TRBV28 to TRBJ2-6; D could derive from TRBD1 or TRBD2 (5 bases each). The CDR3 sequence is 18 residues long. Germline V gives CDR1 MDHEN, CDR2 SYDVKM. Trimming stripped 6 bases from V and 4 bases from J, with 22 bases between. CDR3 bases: TGTGCCAGCAGCTCATGGCTGTCAGGGAGAGGAGGGGCCAACGTCCTGACTTTC. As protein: CASSSWLSGRGGANVLTF.

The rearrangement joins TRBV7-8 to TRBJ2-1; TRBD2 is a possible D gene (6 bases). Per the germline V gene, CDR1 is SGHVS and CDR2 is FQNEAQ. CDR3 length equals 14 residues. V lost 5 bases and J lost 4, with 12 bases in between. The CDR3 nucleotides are TGTGCCAGCAGCCCCCCGGGGGTTTACAATGAGCAGTTCTTC. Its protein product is CASSPPGVYNEQFF.

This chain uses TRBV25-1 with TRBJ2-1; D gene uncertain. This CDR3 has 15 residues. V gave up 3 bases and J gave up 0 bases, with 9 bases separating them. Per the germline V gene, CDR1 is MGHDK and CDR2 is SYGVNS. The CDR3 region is CASSDLKSSYNEQFF. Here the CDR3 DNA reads TGTGCCAGCAGTGATCTCAAAAGCTCCTACAATGAGCAGTTCTTC.

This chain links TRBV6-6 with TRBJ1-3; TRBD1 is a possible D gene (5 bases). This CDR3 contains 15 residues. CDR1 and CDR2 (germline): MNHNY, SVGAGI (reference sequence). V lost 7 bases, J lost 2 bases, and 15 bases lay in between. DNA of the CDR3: TGTGCCAGCACCTTGACGGGGCAGGCTGGAAACACCATATATTTT. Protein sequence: CASTLTGQAGNTIYF.